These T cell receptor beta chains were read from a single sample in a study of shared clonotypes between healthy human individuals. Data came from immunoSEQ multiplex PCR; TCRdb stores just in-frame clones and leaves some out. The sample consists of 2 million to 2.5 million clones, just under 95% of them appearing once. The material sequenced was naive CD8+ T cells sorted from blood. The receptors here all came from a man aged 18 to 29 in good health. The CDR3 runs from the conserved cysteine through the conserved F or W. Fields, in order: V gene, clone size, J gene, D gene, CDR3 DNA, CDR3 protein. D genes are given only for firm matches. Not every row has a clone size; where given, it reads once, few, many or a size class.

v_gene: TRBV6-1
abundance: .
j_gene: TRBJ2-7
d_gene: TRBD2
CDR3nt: TGTGCCACAGACCTGGGACTAGCGCACGAGCAGTACTTC
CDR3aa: CATDLGLAHEQYF

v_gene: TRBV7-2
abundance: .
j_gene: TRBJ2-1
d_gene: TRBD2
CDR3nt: TGTGCCAGCAGCCGAGTGCTAGCGGGCTCCTACAATGAGCAGTTCTTC
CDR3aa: CASSRVLAGSYNEQFF

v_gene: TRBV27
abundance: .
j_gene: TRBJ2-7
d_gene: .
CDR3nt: TGTGCCAGCAGCCGTAGGGGAAATCTATACGAGCAGTACTTC
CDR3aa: CASSRRGNLYEQYF

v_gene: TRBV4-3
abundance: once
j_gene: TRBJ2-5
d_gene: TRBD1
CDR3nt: TGCGCCAGCAGCCAAGGGCTCGGGACAGGACAAGAGACCCAGTACTTC
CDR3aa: CASSQGLGTGQETQYF

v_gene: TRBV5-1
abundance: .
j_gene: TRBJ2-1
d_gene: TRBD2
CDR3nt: TGCGCCAGCAGCTCGGGACTAGCGGGAGGGATCTCCTACAATGAGCAGTTCTTC
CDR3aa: CASSSGLAGGISYNEQFF

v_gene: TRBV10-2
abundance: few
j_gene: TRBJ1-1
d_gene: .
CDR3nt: TGCGCCAGCAGCCCAAACAGGAACACTGAAGCTTTCTTT
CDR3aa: CASSPNRNTEAFF

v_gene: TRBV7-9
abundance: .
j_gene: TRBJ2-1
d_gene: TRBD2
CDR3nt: TGTGCCAGCAGCTCTGGACTAGCGGTGACCTCCTACAATGAGCAGTTCTTC
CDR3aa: CASSSGLAVTSYNEQFF

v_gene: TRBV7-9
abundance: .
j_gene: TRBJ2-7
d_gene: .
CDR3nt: TGTGCCAGCAGCGGACGATTAGCCTACGAGCAGTACTTC
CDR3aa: CASSGRLAYEQYF

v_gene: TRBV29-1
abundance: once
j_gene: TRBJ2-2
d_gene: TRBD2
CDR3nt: TGCAGCGTCCTATGGACTAGCGGCGCTGGGGAGCTGTTTTTT
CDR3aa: CSVLWTSGAGELFF

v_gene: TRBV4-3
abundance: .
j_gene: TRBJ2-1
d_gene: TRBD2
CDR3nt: TGCGCCAGCAGCCAAGATTTAGCGGGAGGAGAAGGGGATGAGCAGTTCTTC
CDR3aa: CASSQDLAGGEGDEQFF

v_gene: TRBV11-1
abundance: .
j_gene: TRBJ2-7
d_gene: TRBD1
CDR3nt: TGTGCCAGCAGCCTGGGACAGGGGGCTTTCCACGAGCAGTACTTC
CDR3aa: CASSLGQGAFHEQYF

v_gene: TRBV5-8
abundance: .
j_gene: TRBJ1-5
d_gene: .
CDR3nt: TGTGCCAGCAGCTTTGGCTGGAATCAGCCCCAGCATTTT
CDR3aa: CASSFGWNQPQHF

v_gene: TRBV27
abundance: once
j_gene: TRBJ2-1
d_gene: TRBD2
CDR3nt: TGTGCCAGCAGTTACGGCTTAGCGGGGGGGCTGGATGAGCAGTTCTTC
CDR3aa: CASSYGLAGGLDEQFF

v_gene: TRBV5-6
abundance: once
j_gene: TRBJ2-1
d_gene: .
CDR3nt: TGTGCCAGCAGCCCAGGGACGAATAGCAATGAGCAGTTCTTC
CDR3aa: CASSPGTNSNEQFF

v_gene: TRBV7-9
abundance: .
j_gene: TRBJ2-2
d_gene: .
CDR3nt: TGTGCCAGCAGCTCGGGGCCCACCGGGGAGCTGTTTTTT
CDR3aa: CASSSGPTGELFF

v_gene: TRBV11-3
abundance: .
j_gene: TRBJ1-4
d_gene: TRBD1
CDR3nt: TGTGCCAGCAGCCCAAGACAGGGCGGGACAACTAATGAAAAACTGTTTTTT
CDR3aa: CASSPRQGGTTNEKLFF

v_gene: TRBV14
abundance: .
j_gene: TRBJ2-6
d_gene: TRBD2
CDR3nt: TGTGCCAGCAGCCAAGAGGGGACTAGCGGGATAGGTGGGGCCAACGTCCTGACTTTC
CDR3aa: CASSQEGTSGIGGANVLTF

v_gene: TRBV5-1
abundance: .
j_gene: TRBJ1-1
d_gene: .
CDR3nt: TGCGCCAGCTCTTGGGGGAACACTGAAGCTTTCTTT
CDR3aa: CASSWGNTEAFF

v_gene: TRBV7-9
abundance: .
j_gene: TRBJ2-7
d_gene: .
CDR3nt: TGTGCCAGCAGTCCCACAGCCTCCAACGAGCAGTACTTC
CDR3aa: CASSPTASNEQYF

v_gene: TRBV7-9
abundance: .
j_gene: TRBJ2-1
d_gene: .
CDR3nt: TGTGCCAGCAGCCCGAGCGGTGAGCAGTTCTTC
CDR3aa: CASSPSGEQFF

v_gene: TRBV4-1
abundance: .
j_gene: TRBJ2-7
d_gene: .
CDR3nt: TGCGCCAGCAGCCAAGACAGGGGGGGGACCTACGAGCAGTACTTC
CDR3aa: CASSQDRGGTYEQYF

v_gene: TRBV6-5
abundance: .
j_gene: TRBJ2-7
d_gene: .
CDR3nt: TGTGCCAGCAGGATCTCGGACCGGGCCTACGAGCAGTACTTC
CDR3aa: CASRISDRAYEQYF

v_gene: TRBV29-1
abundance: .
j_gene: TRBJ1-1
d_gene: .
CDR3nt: TGCAGCGTTGGGGGTGGGGGACCTGAAGCTTTCTTT
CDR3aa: CSVGGGGPEAFF

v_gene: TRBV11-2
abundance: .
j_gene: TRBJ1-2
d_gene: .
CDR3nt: TGTGCCAGCAGCTTAGATCGACAGGTCGGCTATGGCTACACCTTC
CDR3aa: CASSLDRQVGYGYTF

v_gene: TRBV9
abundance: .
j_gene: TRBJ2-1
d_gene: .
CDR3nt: TGTGCCAGCAGCGTAGTGGGGGGAGGACCCACGAATGAGCAGTTCTTC
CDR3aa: CASSVVGGGPTNEQFF

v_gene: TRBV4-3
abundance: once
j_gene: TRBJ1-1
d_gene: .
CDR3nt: TGCGCCAGCAGCCAAGATAGGGACTCTGAAGCTTTCTTT
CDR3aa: CASSQDRDSEAFF

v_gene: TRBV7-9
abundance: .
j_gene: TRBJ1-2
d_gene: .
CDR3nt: TGTGCCAGCAGCTCCTCGTCAAACCCCAGGGGCGTGGAAGGCTACACCTTC
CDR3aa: CASSSSSNPRGVEGYTF

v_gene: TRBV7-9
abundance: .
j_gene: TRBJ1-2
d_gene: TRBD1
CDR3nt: TGTGCCAGCAGCTTTAGTACAGGGGAGGCCTATGGCTACACCTTC
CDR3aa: CASSFSTGEAYGYTF

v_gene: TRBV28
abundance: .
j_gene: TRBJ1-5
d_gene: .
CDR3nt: TGTGCCAGCAGGCCGAAGACAGAGTATAGCAATCAGCCCCAGCATTTT
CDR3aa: CASRPKTEYSNQPQHF

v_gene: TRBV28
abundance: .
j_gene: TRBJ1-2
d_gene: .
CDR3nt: TGTGCCAGCAGTCCCCGCGGCTATGGCTACACCTTC
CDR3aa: CASSPRGYGYTF

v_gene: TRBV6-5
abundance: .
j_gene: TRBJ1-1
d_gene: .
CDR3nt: TGTGCCAGCAGGTTGGGAGGCGGGCACTACACTGAAGCTTTCTTT
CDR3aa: CASRLGGGHYTEAFF

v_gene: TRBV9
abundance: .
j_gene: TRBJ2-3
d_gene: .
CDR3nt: TGTGCCAGCAGCGTCTTTGGGGGGCAGGGCAAGAATACGCAGTATTTT
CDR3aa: CASSVFGGQGKNTQYF

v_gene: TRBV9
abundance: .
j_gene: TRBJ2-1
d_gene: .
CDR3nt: TGTGCCAGCAGCCCAGTCCGGGGTCAGAGTTACAATGAGCAGTTCTTC
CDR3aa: CASSPVRGQSYNEQFF

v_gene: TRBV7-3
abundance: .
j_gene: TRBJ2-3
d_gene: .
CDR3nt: TGTGCCAGCAGCTTGGGGGCTAGCACAGATACGCAGTATTTT
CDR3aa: CASSLGASTDTQYF

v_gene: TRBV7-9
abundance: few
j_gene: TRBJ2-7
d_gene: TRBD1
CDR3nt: TGTGCCAGCAGCTTAGGGGGACAGGGGACCTACGAGCAGTACTTC
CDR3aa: CASSLGGQGTYEQYF

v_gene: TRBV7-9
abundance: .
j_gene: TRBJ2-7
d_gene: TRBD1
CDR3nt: TGTGCCAGCAGCCTTCCGACAGGGAGCTCCTACGAGCAGTACTTC
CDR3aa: CASSLPTGSSYEQYF

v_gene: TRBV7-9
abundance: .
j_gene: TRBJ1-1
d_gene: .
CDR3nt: TGTGCCAGCAGCTTTGCAGGGTCGGAGGCTTTCTTT
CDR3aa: CASSFAGSEAFF

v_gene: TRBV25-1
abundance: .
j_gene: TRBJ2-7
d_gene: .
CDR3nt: TGTGCCAGCAGTGAATCTGGAGGAACCTACGAGCAGTACTTC
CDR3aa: CASSESGGTYEQYF

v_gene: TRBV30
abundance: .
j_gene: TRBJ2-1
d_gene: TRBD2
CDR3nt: TGTGCCTGGAGTGTAGGCGGGAGCTCCTACAATGAGCAGTTCTTC
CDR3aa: CAWSVGGSSYNEQFF

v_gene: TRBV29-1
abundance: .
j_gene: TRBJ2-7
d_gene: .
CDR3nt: TGCAGCGTTGAACCCGCTAGTAGGCTGGTAAGGTACGAGCAGTACTTC
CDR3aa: CSVEPASRLVRYEQYF

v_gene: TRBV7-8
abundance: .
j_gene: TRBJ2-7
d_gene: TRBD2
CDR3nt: TGTGCCAGCAGCTCTGGACTAGCGGGTACCGTCTCCTACGAGCAGTACTTC
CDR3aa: CASSSGLAGTVSYEQYF

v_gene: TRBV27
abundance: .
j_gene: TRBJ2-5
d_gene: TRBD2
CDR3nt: TGTGCCAGCAGTTTATCGGCTAGCGGCCAAGAGACCCAGTACTTC
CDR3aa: CASSLSASGQETQYF

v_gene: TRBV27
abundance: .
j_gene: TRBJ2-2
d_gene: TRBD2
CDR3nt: TGTGCCAGCAGTCCGACCGGGACTAGCGGAGGGGCGGACACCGGGGAGCTGTTTTTT
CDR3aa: CASSPTGTSGGADTGELFF